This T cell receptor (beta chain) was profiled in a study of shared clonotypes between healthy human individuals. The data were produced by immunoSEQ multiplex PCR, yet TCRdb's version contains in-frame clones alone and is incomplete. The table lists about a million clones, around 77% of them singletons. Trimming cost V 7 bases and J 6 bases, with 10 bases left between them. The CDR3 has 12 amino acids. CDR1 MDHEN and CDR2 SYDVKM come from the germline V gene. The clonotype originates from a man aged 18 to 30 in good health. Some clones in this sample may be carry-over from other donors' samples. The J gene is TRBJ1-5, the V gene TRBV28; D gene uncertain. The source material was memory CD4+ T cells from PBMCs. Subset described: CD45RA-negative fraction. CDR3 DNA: TGTGCCAGCAACGGGGTGGGTCAGCCCCAGCATTTT. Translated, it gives CASNGVGQPQHF.